This TCR beta chain was retrieved from a study of T-cell reconstitution after alpha-beta-depleted transplantation in children. For TCRbeta, the library was prepared with unique molecular identifiers. One entry per CDR3 protein, called by TCRdb with MiXCR from the PCR reads. The profile shows about 420,000 distinct CDR3 sequences, approximately 10% of them singletons. Material: PBMCs from the stem cell graft donor, obtained from the stem cell graft. The sequence came from a human donor who donated a stem cell graft to a child with acute myeloid leukemia.

CDR3 coding DNA: TGTGCCATCACAGGACTAGCGGGGGGTGAGCAGTTCTTC. Translating it yields CAITGLAGGEQFF. This chain uses TRBV10-3 with TRBJ2-1; TRBD2 aligns across 14 bases. There are 13 residues in the CDR3. In germline, CDR1 is ENHRY, CDR2 SYGVKD. V trimming: 7 bases; J trimming: 9 bases; junction bases outside the gene matches: 2.